The 6 T cell receptor beta chains listed next were all sequenced from one sample in a study of identical twins. TCRdb reprocessed the 5' RACE reads via MiXCR and lists one record per CDR3 protein. This table holds 470,000 or so distinct CDR3 sequences, 24% found once. The same data also went into a second study, on T cells expressing NK-cell markers.

The sample taken for sequencing was CD4+ T cells sorted from blood. The receptors originated from a woman in her late teens or twenties in good health.

The J gene is TRBJ2-3, the V gene TRBV12-3 or TRBV12-4; no clear D. The CDR3 sequence is 13 residues long. The V end lost 3 bases, the J end lost 5 bases, and 9 bases lay between the germline ends. The CDR3 DNA sequence: TGTGCCAGCAGTTTCTTAATTTTAGATACGCAGTATTTT. Translated, it gives CASSFLILDTQYF.

This sequence joins TRBV20-1 and TRBJ1-1; a possible D gene is TRBD1 (6 bases). The CDR3 totals 14 residues. V lost 3 bases and J 4 bases, leaving 15 bases between the germline ends. Looked up from germline, CDR1 is DFQATT and CDR2 is SNEGSKA (reference sequence). CDR3 protein: CSARVLRGATEAFF. The CDR3 DNA sequence: TGCAGTGCTAGGGTCCTCCGGGGGGCCACTGAAGCTTTCTTT.

This rearrangement joins TRBV20-1 to TRBJ2-7; D is uncertain. The germline V and J ends were trimmed by 1 base and 6 bases, with 10 bases remaining between them. CDR1 DFQATT and CDR2 SNEGSKA come from the germline V gene (reference sequence). The CDR3 is 12 residues long. Here the CDR3 reads CSARGRLSEQYF. The CDR3 DNA reads as TGCAGTGCTAGAGGCCGGCTCTCCGAGCAGTACTTC.

The table lists this clonotype with a few counts. This chain uses TRBV5-1 with TRBJ2-5, with TRBD2 identical over 8 bases. Trimming at V came to 4 bases and at J to 5 bases, leaving 13 bases not matched to a gene. There are 16 residues in the CDR3. CDR1 and CDR2 (germline): SGHRS, YFSETQ. The CDR3 spells CASSQTGTSLSETQYF. CDR3 coding DNA: TGCGCCAGCAGCCAGACCGGGACTAGTCTTTCTGAGACCCAGTACTTC.

The chain carries TRBV5-5 and TRBJ1-6, with 7 bases that match TRBD1. The CDR3 totals 13 residues. The V segment lost 4 bases and the J segment 14 bases; nucleotides outside the gene matches: 9. From germline, CDR1 is SGHKS and CDR2 YYEKEE (reference sequence). The CDR3 DNA sequence: TGTGCCAGCAGCCCCCCGACAGGGCAAACCCTCCACTTT. Protein sequence: CASSPPTGQTLHF.

This clonotype was picked up a small number of times. The chain links TRBV20-1 to TRBJ1-2, with TRBD1 as a possible D gene (5 bases). Germline lookup yields CDR1 DFQATT and CDR2 SNEGSKA (reference sequence). V gave up 1 base and J gave up 3 bases, with 12 bases separating them. This CDR3 spans 14 amino acids. Here the CDR3 reads CSARGRGGHYGYTF. The CDR3 region has the DNA TGCAGTGCTAGAGGAAGGGGTGGCCACTATGGCTACACCTTC.